This passage covers 30 T cell receptor beta chains from one sample sequenced in a study of blood T cells in healthy people across ages. The use of a sample-barcoded 5' primer and a J-beta primer mix characterized a second PCR of roughly 7 to 11 cycles. MiXCR, run by TCRdb on the 5' RACE reads, gives a single entry per CDR3 protein. The sample has hundreds of thousands of distinct CDR3 sequences, more than 25% seen once. The sample consisted of blood. The receptors derive from a woman of 80 years or more in good health.

This clonotype was seen many times. V and J are TRBV20-1 and TRBJ2-5, with TRBD1 as a possible D gene (5 bases). CDR1 is DFQATT, CDR2 SNEGSKA, per germline (reference sequence). The V and J ends lost 6 bases and 1 base respectively, with 9 bases between them. The CDR3 is 12 amino acids. As DNA, the CDR3 is TGCAGTGCAACAGGCTCCCAAGAGACCCAGTACTTC. It specifies CSATGSQETQYF.

This clonotype was seen repeatedly, ten times or more. The CDR3 region has the DNA TGCAGTGCTTATTATACAGGGTCTGATACGCAGTATTTT. Its protein is CSAYYTGSDTQYF. The rearrangement links TRBV20-1 to TRBJ2-3; a weak D match, TRBD1 (6 bases). CDR1 is DFQATT, CDR2 SNEGSKA, per germline (reference sequence). V was pared by 5 bases and J by 6 bases, with 15 bases between. The CDR3 spans 13 residues.

This clonotype was counted a few times. A much larger clone lies one base from this, so it may be a read error. The chain uses TRBV7-9 and TRBJ1-6; D call uncertain. Trimming cost V 2 bases and J 8 bases, with 10 bases left between them. The germline CDR1 and CDR2 sequences are SEHNR and FQNEAQ (reference sequence). This CDR3 is 14 amino acids long. The CDR3, as DNA: TGTGCCAGCAGCTTACCAGAATCTGATTCACCCCTCCACTTT. It codes for CASSLPESDSPLHF.

This clonotype has a single count. J is TRBJ2-3 and V is TRBV29-1; D call uncertain. The CDR3 totals 13 residues. Germline CDR1 reads SQVTM; CDR2 reads ANQGSEA. Trimming took 3 bases from V and 0 from J, leaving 7 bases between them. The CDR3 here is CSVDSRSTDTQYF. The DNA of the CDR3 is TGCAGCGTTGACTCGCGGAGCACAGATACGCAGTATTTT.

Comments on this clonotype: A much larger clone differs from this one at a single base, so this may be a read error. The chain is built from TRBV5-1 and TRBJ2-7; TRBD2 aligns across 8 bases. Trimming removed 1 base from V and 10 bases from J; junction bases left unmatched: 22. The germline CDR1 and CDR2 sequences are SGHRS and YFSETQ. The CDR3 runs 18 residues. Here the CDR3 DNA reads TGCGCCAGCAGCTTGACCGGGCGGGGGGCTCTTCCCCAAGAGGCCCAGTACTTC. It yields the protein CASSLTGRGALPQEAQYF.

The chain is built from TRBV7-9 and TRBJ2-5, with 16 positions matching TRBD2. Germline V gene data show CDR1 as SEHNR and CDR2 as FQNEAQ (reference sequence). CDR3 length equals 20 residues. V gave up 1 base and J gave up 1 base; unmatched junction bases: 9. CDR3 amino acids: CASSLDSLGLAGGIQETQYF. In DNA form, the CDR3 reads TGTGCCAGCAGCTTAGATTCACTGGGACTAGCGGGGGGGATCCAAGAGACCCAGTACTTC.

In this sample, this clonotype turned up a few times. This rearrangement joins TRBV7-9 to TRBJ2-1, with D perhaps TRBD2 (7 bases). This CDR3 spans 16 amino acids. Germline loops: CDR1 SEHNR, CDR2 FQNEAQ (reference sequence). Trimming left V 5 bases short and J 1 base short, with 15 bases between. The CDR3 loop is CASSRTRGGSYNEQFF. For the CDR3, the DNA is TGTGCCAGCAGCCGGACTAGGGGGGGTTCCTACAATGAGCAGTTCTTC. Variable domain in full (rest from reference TRBV7-9 and TRBJ2-1): DTGVSQNPRHKITKRGQNVTFRCDPISEHNRLYWYRQTLGQGPEFLTYFQNEAQLEKSRLLSDRFSAERPKGSFSTLEIQRTEQGDSAMYLCASSRTRGGSYNEQFFGPGTRLTVL.

About this clonotype: This may arise from a read error, as a much more abundant clone is one base away. The chain is built from TRBV29-1 and TRBJ1-5; 7 positions agree with TRBD1. CDR1 is SQVTM, CDR2 ANQGSEA, per germline. This CDR3 has 14 amino acids. J was trimmed by 0 bases and V by 5 bases; bases with no gene match: 4. DNA of the CDR3: TGCAGCGTTAGCGGGACAGATAGCAATCAGCCCCAGCATTTT. It encodes CSVSGTDSNQPQHF.

Notes on this clonotype: A much bigger clone sits one base away, suggesting this may be a read error. CDR3 in amino acids: CASSLPDRLHNEQFF. Written as DNA, the CDR3 is TGTGCCAGCAGTTTACCGGACAGGTTGCACAATGAGCAGTTCTTC. J is TRBJ2-1 and V is TRBV12-3 or TRBV12-4; 7 nucleotides align to TRBD1. This CDR3 comprises 15 residues. The V gene end was trimmed by 2 bases and the J gene end by 5 bases; junction bases not matched to a gene: 6.

This clonotype was counted at least ten times. The V and J genes are TRBV10-3 and TRBJ2-5, with a tentative D call TRBD1 (6 bases). CDR1 and CDR2 from the germline V gene are ENHRY and SYGVKD. This CDR3 comprises 14 residues. V was cut by 5 bases and J by 8 bases, with 18 bases left in between. The CDR3 bases are TGTGCCATCAGTCAGCCTGGACAGCTAGGAACCCAGTACTTC. It yields the protein CAISQPGQLGTQYF.

This chain links TRBV20-1 with TRBJ2-2, with 12 bases lining up with TRBD2. Trimming cost V 3 bases and J 1 base; bases outside gene matches: 6. CDR3 length: 17 residues. The germline CDR1 and CDR2 sequences are DFQATT and SNEGSKA (reference sequence). In DNA form, the CDR3 reads TGCAGTGCTAGGCGACTAGCGGGGGCCCTGAACACCGGGGAGCTGTTTTTT. This codes for CSARRLAGALNTGELFF.

The table lists this clonotype with many counts. The chain carries TRBV12-3 or TRBV12-4 and TRBJ1-2; D gene uncertain. This CDR3 has 13 residues. The V and J ends lost 3 bases and 6 bases respectively, with 11 bases between them. For the CDR3, the DNA is TGTGCCAGCAGTTTGGGTCGGGGAAATGGCTACACCTTC. It translates to CASSLGRGNGYTF.

This clonotype has ten or more counts. The chain has TRBV7-2 and TRBJ1-2; D is unresolved. The CDR3 covers 15 residues. Germline values: CDR1 SGHTA, CDR2 FQGNSA. Trimming cost V 0 bases and J 8 bases, with 16 bases left between them. The chain's CDR3 is CASSLAFLGLNGYTF. CDR3 DNA sequence: TGTGCCAGCAGCTTAGCGTTTCTGGGATTGAACGGCTACACCTTC.

This clonotype was seen ten or more times. Being one base from a much bigger clone, this may be a read error. The genes are TRBV12-3 or TRBV12-4 and TRBJ2-1; D possibly corresponds to TRBD1 (6 bases). The J call is uncertain, as TRBJ2-7 better fits the DNA end. The CDR3 length is 16 residues. Here the CDR3 DNA reads TGTGCCAGCAGTAAATACAGGGCAAGCTCCTACAATGAGCAGTACTTC. Translating it yields CASSKYRASSYNEQYF.

About this clonotype itself: A much larger clone lies one base from this, so it may be a read error. V gene TRBV7-9 combines with J gene TRBJ2-1, with D unclear. The J call is uncertain, as TRBJ2-7 better fits the DNA end. CDR1 SEHNR and CDR2 FQNEAQ come from the germline V gene (reference sequence). The CDR3 spans 14 residues. The chain's CDR3 is CASSLAISYNEQYF. The CDR3 DNA reads TGTGCCAGCAGCTTAGCGATTAGCTACAATGAGCAGTACTTC.

The V call is TRBV6-2 or TRBV6-3, the J call TRBJ2-5; 13 bases align to TRBD2. CDR1 is MNHEY, CDR2 SVGEGT, per germline. The CDR3 contains 16 residues. Losses at the gene ends were 5 bases for V and 5 bases for J; bases not matched to a gene: 8. CDR3 in amino acids: CASSTGLAGVWETQYF. The CDR3, as DNA: TGTGCCAGCAGTACCGGACTAGCGGGGGTATGGGAGACCCAGTACTTC.

As for this clonotype: This clone may be a read error of a much larger clone one base away. This chain uses TRBV7-8 with TRBJ1-6; D gene uncertain. The CDR3 length is 14 residues. Germline V gives CDR1 SGHVS, CDR2 FQNEAQ. The CDR3 DNA sequence: TGTGCCAGCAGAACTAACGCAATTAATTCACGCCTCCACTTT. This sequence encodes CASRTNAINSRLHF.

On this clonotype: The limits of the CDR3 on the DNA are not certain, so only TCRdb's listed CDR3 is given. CDR3: CASTWGTGTSERYF. This chain uses TRBV9 with TRBJ2-5; TRBD1 was called by the table and not checked on the DNA. Germline V gene sequence: CDR1 SGDLS, CDR2 YYNGEE. From its first to its last residue, the CDR3 has 14 amino acids.

This clonotype was detected only once. A much larger clone sits a single nucleotide away, making a read error possible. The chain is built from TRBV20-1 and TRBJ1-5; TRBD1 might be the D (6 bases). This CDR3 region has 14 residues. The germline V gene has CDR1 DFQATT and CDR2 SNEGSKA (reference sequence). The chain's CDR3 is CSAIEGGGNRPQHF. CDR3 coding DNA: TGCAGTGCTATTGAAGGGGGGGGCAATCGGCCCCAGCATTTT.

This clonotype has ten or more counts. The chain carries TRBV6-5 and TRBJ1-1; D is uncertain. Germline assignment: CDR1 MNHEY and CDR2 SVGAGI. The V and J ends lost 6 bases and 1 base respectively, with 9 bases between them. The CDR3 extends over 13 amino acids. This CDR3 is CASRRAGNTEAFF. In nucleotides, the CDR3 is TGTGCCAGCAGGAGGGCTGGGAACACTGAAGCTTTCTTT.

This clonotype was observed many times. The V gene is TRBV20-1, the J gene TRBJ1-2; the match to TRBD1 covers 10 bases. The CDR3 is 16 amino acids. CDR1 and CDR2 from the germline V gene are DFQATT and SNEGSKA (reference sequence). J gave up 3 bases and V 6 bases, and 13 bases lay outside the gene matches. CDR3: CSAPGTGALVDYGYTF. The CDR3 DNA reads TGCAGTGCACCCGGGACAGGGGCCTTGGTGGACTATGGCTACACCTTC.

As concerns this clonotype: A much larger clone lies a single base off, so this may be a read error. The J gene is TRBJ2-4, the V gene TRBV7-8; D is unresolved. The CDR3 has 12 residues. The V gene lost 4 bases and the J gene lost 13 bases, with 14 bases spanning the gap. The germline gives CDR1 SGHVS, CDR2 FQNEAQ. CDR3 sequence reads: CASSSHMGGQYF. DNA of the CDR3: TGTGCCAGCAGCTCTCATATGGGTGGGCAGTACTTC. Combining the CDR3 with reference TRBV7-8 and TRBJ2-4 gives the whole variable domain GAGVSQSPRYKVAKRGQDVALRCDPISGHVSLFWYQQALGQGPEFLTYFQNEAQLDKSGLPSDRFFAERPEGSVSTLKIQRTQQEDSAVYLCASSSHMGGQYFGAGTRLSVL.

V usage is TRBV7-2 and J usage is TRBJ2-7; 8 bases align to TRBD2. The length of the CDR3 is 16 residues. Per the germline V gene, CDR1 is SGHTA and CDR2 is FQGNSA. The trim removed 9 bases at V and 9 bases at J, leaving 22 bases unmatched. The CDR3 region is CASTRGVAGLYNGQYF. In DNA form, the CDR3 reads TGTGCCAGTACAAGAGGTGTAGCGGGACTCTACAATGGGCAGTACTTC.

The table lists this clonotype with a few counts. The V gene is TRBV11-2, the J gene TRBJ2-5; D remains ambiguous. Trimming removed 5 bases at V and 9 bases at J, with 19 bases between. The germline gives CDR1 SGHAT, CDR2 FQNNGV. The CDR3 has 14 residues. The DNA of the CDR3 is TGTGCCAGCAGCCCTACGGCGGTGAATAGGGCCCAGTACTTC. Its translation is CASSPTAVNRAQYF.

The chain recombines TRBV5-5 with TRBJ2-3; a weak D match, TRBD2 (7 bases). Germline values: CDR1 SGHKS, CDR2 YYEKEE (reference sequence). This CDR3 has 16 amino acids. V was clipped by 7 bases and J by 1 base, with 19 bases between them. CDR3 in amino acids: CASFLGGTYRTDTQYF. The CDR3 DNA is TGTGCCAGCTTTTTGGGGGGGACATATCGCACAGATACGCAGTATTTT.

In regard to this clonotype: At one boundary the junction diverges from the germline segment, which might be a read error. V gene TRBV5-5 combines with J gene TRBJ2-3, with unresolved D. Germline CDR1 SGHKS, CDR2 YYEKEE (reference sequence). The CDR3 covers 17 residues. This CDR3 reads CASSLVRMQSRTDTQYF. DNA of the CDR3: TGCGCCAGCAGCTTGGTAAGGATGCAAAGTCGCACAGATACGCAGTATTTT.

A remark on this clonotype: This CDR3 fails to terminate in the conserved phenylalanine or tryptophan, so it likely reflects a read error. The chain uses TRBV12-3 or TRBV12-4 and TRBJ2-3; TRBD2 matches 10 bases. The trim removed 6 bases at V and 4 bases at J, leaving 7 bases unmatched. The CDR3 runs 15 residues. The DNA of the CDR3 is TGTGCCAGCAGCTATAGCGGGGGGAGAGCAGATACGCAGTATTCT. This gives the protein CASSYSGGRADTQYS.

This clonotype was detected only a few times. The chain couples TRBV6-1 to TRBJ2-7, with D maybe TRBD2 (6 bases). CDR1 is MNHNS and CDR2 is SASEGT in the germline V gene. This CDR3 region has 13 residues. Trimming shortened V by 4 bases and J by 7 bases, and 14 bases separated the two germline ends. This CDR3 reads CASSGIDGGEQYF. For the CDR3, the DNA is TGTGCCAGCAGTGGGATCGACGGAGGGGAGCAGTACTTC.

This chain joins TRBV11-2 and TRBJ2-1; TRBD1 matches at 9 bases. CDR3 length: 15 amino acids. The junction had 10 bases not matched to a gene; V was cut back by 5 bases and J by 8 bases. Germline V gene lookup returns CDR1 SGHAT and CDR2 FQNNGV. DNA of the CDR3: TGTGCCAGCAGCCTCCGGGACAGGGATAGCGATGAGCAGTTCTTC. Amino acids: CASSLRDRDSDEQFF. The complete variable domain, with remaining parts taken from reference TRBV11-2 and TRBJ2-1, reads EAGVAQSPRYKIIEKRQSVAFWCNPISGHATLYWYQQILGQGPKLLIQFQNNGVVDDSQLPKDRFSAERLKGVDSTLKIQPAKLEDSAVYLCASSLRDRDSDEQFFGPGTRLTVL.

The chain couples TRBV6-5 to TRBJ1-1; TRBD1 matches at 7 bases. Germline V lookup: CDR1 MNHEY, CDR2 SVGAGI. V shed 9 bases, J shed 3 bases, and the junction held 7 bases outside the gene matches. The length of the CDR3 is 13 residues. CDR3 region: CASLPRGDTEAFF. The DNA for the CDR3 is TGTGCCAGTCTCCCCAGGGGGGACACTGAAGCTTTCTTT.